The next 14 T cell receptor beta chains were all read from a single sample in a study of shared clonotypes between healthy human individuals. TCRdb's table, derived via immunoSEQ multiplex PCR, lists solely in-frame clones and lacks some. The data show around 700,000 clones, around 72% seen once. Sequencing input: memory CD4+ T cells sorted from blood. Subset described: CD45RA-negative fraction. These TCRs come from a woman aged 25 to 39 in good health.

The chain links TRBV5-4 to TRBJ2-7, with TRBD2 identical over 8 bases. Germline V gene sequence: CDR1 SGHNT, CDR2 YYREEE (reference sequence). V lost 0 bases to trimming and J lost 4 bases; unmatched junction nucleotides: 12. The CDR3 sequence is 17 residues long. The chain's CDR3 is CASSLGGPSGLAYEQYF. CDR3 nucleotide sequence: TGTGCCAGCAGCTTGGGGGGGCCTAGCGGGCTGGCGTACGAGCAGTACTTC.

CDR3 DNA sequence: TGTGCCAGCAGCCCGGGGGCAGGGCGCAGCTCTGGGGCCAACGTCCTGACTTTC. Its translation: CASSPGAGRSSGANVLTF. V usage is TRBV2 and J usage is TRBJ2-6; D is perhaps TRBD1 or TRBD2 (6 bases each). The CDR3 contains 18 residues. Germline V lookup: CDR1 SNHLY, CDR2 FYNNEI. The V end was cut by 6 bases, the J end by 0 bases, with 18 bases between.

This clone was seen once. The V and J genes are TRBV19 and TRBJ2-3; 9 nucleotides align to TRBD1. The length of the CDR3 is 15 residues. With 3 bases clipped from V and 6 bases from J, the junction kept 7 bases outside the gene matches. Germline V gene sequence: CDR1 LNHDA, CDR2 SQIVND (reference sequence). The DNA of the CDR3 is TGTGCCAGTAGTATTCAGGGACAGGGAATCGATACGCAGTATTTT. This gives the protein CASSIQGQGIDTQYF.

The chain links TRBV27 to TRBJ2-7; D might be TRBD1 (6 bases). The CDR3 sequence is 14 residues long. CDR1 is MNHEY, CDR2 SMNVEV, per germline (reference sequence). V was pared by 7 bases and J by 3 bases, with 16 bases between. CDR3 protein: CASNIQGPGYEQYF. The CDR3 coding sequence is TGTGCCAGCAACATACAGGGCCCCGGCTACGAGCAGTACTTC.

The chain has TRBV7-6 and TRBJ2-5, with D possibly TRBD2 on 6 matching bases. CDR1 and CDR2 from the germline V gene are SGHVS and FNYEAQ. The germline V and J ends were trimmed by 5 bases and 1 base, with 11 bases remaining between them. The CDR3 spans 14 residues. In DNA, the CDR3 is TGTGCCAGCAGCAACGGGGGAGTCCAAGAGACCCAGTACTTC. It is translated as CASSNGGVQETQYF.

V is TRBV5-1 and J is TRBJ2-4; TRBD2 is a possible D gene (6 bases). Trimming removed 0 bases from V and 7 bases from J, with 14 bases in between. Germline V gene sequence: CDR1 SGHRS, CDR2 YFSETQ. The CDR3 loop spans 15 amino acids. The DNA for the CDR3 is TGCGCCAGCAGCTTGGAGATCGGGACTCGGAACATTCAGTACTTC. It specifies CASSLEIGTRNIQYF.

In this sample, this clone turned up a few times. This chain uses TRBV7-3 with TRBJ2-3, with a tentative D call TRBD2 (5 bases). The CDR3 has 14 amino acids. V dropped 3 bases and J dropped 1 base, with 8 bases sitting between them. The germline gives CDR1 SGHTA, CDR2 FQGTGA. The CDR3 region is CASSFNSGTDTQYF. CDR3 sequence (DNA): TGTGCCAGCAGCTTTAATAGCGGCACAGATACGCAGTATTTT. Full variable domain (rest looked up from reference TRBV7-3 and TRBJ2-3): GAGVSQTPSNKVTEKGKYVELRCDPISGHTALYWYRQSLGQGPEFLIYFQGTGAADDSGLPNDRFFAVRPEGSVSTLKIQRTERGDSAVYLCASSFNSGTDTQYFGPGTRLTVL.

This clone was found a few times. The same CDR3 arises from other DNA sequences in this sample as well. V usage is TRBV28 and J usage is TRBJ2-7, with D possibly being TRBD1 or TRBD2 (5 bases each). Trimming took off 6 bases at V and 3 bases at J, with 12 bases between the two ends. CDR1 and CDR2 (germline): MDHEN, SYDVKM. The CDR3 extends over 13 amino acids. The CDR3 nucleotides are TGTGCCAGCAGCCCCGGGACGGTCTACGAGCAGTACTTC. This gives the protein CASSPGTVYEQYF. The full variable domain, rest sourced from reference TRBV28 and TRBJ2-7, is DVKVTQSSRYLVKRTGEKVFLECVQDMDHENMFWYRQDPGLGLRLIYFSYDVKMKEKGDIPEGYSVSREKKERFSLILESASTNQTSMYLCASSPGTVYEQYFGPGTRLTVT.

The chain links TRBV5-1 to TRBJ2-1; 8 bases match TRBD2. V was clipped by 3 bases and J by 9 bases; unmatched bases: 14. The CDR3 spans 16 residues. Germline loops: CDR1 SGHRS, CDR2 YFSETQ. The CDR3 region has the DNA TGCGCCAGCAGCTCTCCGGAAGCGGGAGATTTGGGTGAGCAGTTCTTC. It codes for CASSSPEAGDLGEQFF.

The V call is TRBV7-2, the J call TRBJ2-7; no clear D gene. The CDR3 is 12 residues long. V was clipped by 5 bases and J by 2 bases, with 7 bases between them. Germline values: CDR1 SGHTA, CDR2 FQGNSA. CDR3 sequence reads: CASSPNTYEQYF. The CDR3 nucleotides are TGTGCCAGCAGCCCCAATACCTACGAGCAGTACTTC.

The rearrangement uses TRBV19 and TRBJ1-1, with D possibly TRBD1 on 5 matching bases. From germline, CDR1 is LNHDA and CDR2 SQIVND (reference sequence). CDR3 length: 16 amino acids. Trimming took 3 bases from V and 0 from J, leaving 14 bases between them. CDR3 nucleotides: TGTGCCAGTAGTATCGCACACACGACAGTGAACACTGAAGCTTTCTTT. Translation gives CASSIAHTTVNTEAFF.

This clone was seen only once. An end of the junction differs from the germline gene, which may be a read error. The gene calls are TRBV6-1 and TRBJ2-3; D gene unclear. Germline V gives CDR1 MNHNS, CDR2 SASEGT. The CDR3 runs to 14 residues. In DNA form, the CDR3 reads TGTGCCAGCACTGAAAGCCAAGCCGCAGATACGCAGTATTTT. Residues: CASTESQAADTQYF.

The chain combines TRBV5-1 with TRBJ2-1; no clear D gene. The CDR3 is 15 amino acids. Germline V gene data show CDR1 as SGHRS and CDR2 as YFSETQ. Trimming took off 0 bases at V and 4 bases at J, with 11 bases between the two ends. The CDR3 reads CASSLDRPEYNEQFF. The CDR3, as DNA: TGCGCCAGCAGCTTGGACCGCCCAGAATACAATGAGCAGTTCTTC.

The chain carries TRBV19 and TRBJ2-5, with 8 positions matching TRBD1. V dropped 9 bases and J dropped 2; count of bases not matched to a gene: 11. The length of the CDR3 is 15 residues. CDR1 LNHDA and CDR2 SQIVND come from the germline V gene (reference sequence). CDR3 in amino acids: CASISPDRVQETQYF. The DNA for the CDR3 is TGTGCCAGCATCTCCCCGGACAGGGTACAAGAGACCCAGTACTTC.